The entry below describes one TCR beta chain. Its target is not known. Cells stained for CD3, CD4, CD8, CD45RA, CD27 and viability were sorted into four CD45RA/CD27 subsets. The beta constant-region primer was an equimolar mix of two oligonucleotides covering TRBC1 and TRBC2. Four rounds of PCR amplified the ligated cDNA using nested alpha and beta constant-region primers plus SP2. An oligonucleotide with the SP2 primer and a 12-nucleotide UMI was ligated to the cDNA 3' end. Each CDR3 protein is one row after TCRdb ran MiXCR on the UMI-ligation and nested PCR reads. The sample includes about 8,000 distinct CDR3 sequences, roughly 30% of them seen just once. Germline V gene sequence: CDR1 SGHTA, CDR2 FQGTGA. The V end lost 5 bases, the J end lost 9 bases, and 14 bases lay between the germline ends. The CDR3 consists of 13 residues. The sample originates from a study of naive and memory T cell subsets.

Overall study findings and caveats: Naive and memory subsets had different power law exponents for TCR abundance.

The TCR comes from a human donor in good health. Sequencing was performed on CD8+ TEMRA cells from blood. Subset defined: effector memory re-expressing CD45RA, CD45RA+ CD27-. The chain is built from TRBV7-3 and TRBJ2-1; unclear D gene. The CDR3 sequence: CASSPSPVGEQFF. The CDR3 DNA reads as TGTGCCAGCAGCCCCTCCCCTGTCGGTGAGCAGTTCTTC.